The sequence of this T cell receptor beta chain was determined in a study of blood T cell repertoires in COVID-19 (dated by TCRdb to about 2020). Context from the whole study: Samples covering the acute and convalescent phases of COVID-19 were provided by collaborators in the United States, Italy and Spain. The prospective study material was composed of cDNA or gDNA derived from T cells, B-cell-depleted T cells, or PBMCs. Deeply sampled blood TCRbeta repertoires from subjects exposed to, actively infected with, or recovered from COVID-19 were included in the dataset. Samples were obtained from the ongoing ImmuneRACE study (first 160 participants) and from about 1,300 subjects provided by 6 global collaborators. A de-identified subject ID, COVID-19 status, age in years and sex were almost always included in the sample metadata. Where HLA class I and class II types were available, the types were taken from metadata supplied by the sample provider, not from assay-based typing. The repertoires were released in a freely available public database intended as a resource for research on the immune response to SARS-CoV-2. Overall study outcomes, separate from this receptor: How much clinical and demographic metadata was included differed by source and by participant, and the metadata was provided uncurated.

TCRbeta CDR3 regions were amplified from genomic DNA by means of the immunoSEQ Assay, a bias-controlled multiplex PCR. Turning to the authors' computational methods: Nucleated cell counts per sample were estimated from amplification of reference gene primers within the assay. Sequence reads were collapsed and filtered to measure the absolute abundance of every unique TCRbeta CDR3 rearrangement. For each sample, productive Simpson clonality was calculated as the square root of Simpson's diversity index over productive rearrangements. TCRdb retrieved this table from immuneACCESS and kept in-frame rearrangements only. Not all clones are present; in checked studies, unresolved V genes account for under half, and no reason is known for the remainder. The D gene and trimming were derived from the DNA, and the V and J assignments and clone size from that table. In this sample the table shows some 210,000 clones, about 91% of which occur a single time. The top ten hold 1% to 1.5% of the sample.

Including cysteine and phenylalanine, the CDR3 has 16 amino acids. Of the read, only the CDR3 DNA is kept; its 48 bases are in frame from base 1. V ends up 0 bases short and J 1 base short, with an unmatched junction base count of 4. The CDR1 and CDR2 encoded by the germline V gene are SGHDT and YYEEEE. About this clone itself: Its antigen is still unknown. Per-base quality was not reported, and no clone a single base away is much larger than it.

The collaborating institutions used their own protocols to collect whole blood in K2EDTA tubes. Collaborator samples were shipped for TCRbeta analysis as frozen whole blood, isolated PBMCs, or DNA extracted from either sample type. The chain links TRBV5-6 with TRBJ2-5; 9 junctional bases match TRBD2. The sequence derives from a man aged 25-45 years with acute or convalescent COVID-19. The sample taken for sequencing was peripheral blood. The DNA reads as follows: TGTGCCAGCAGCTTGGGATGGCGGGGGGGCCAAGAGACCCAGTACTTC. Its protein reads: CASSLGWRGGQETQYF.